These T cell receptor beta chains were read from a single sample in a study of beta chain features in type 1 diabetes. Sequencing used immunoSEQ multiplex PCR; TCRdb keeps in-frame clones, though not all of them. The repertoire has tens of thousands of clones, approximately 40% of them found once; the top ten carry roughly 0.13%. Sequencing was performed on stem cell memory CD4+ T cells from blood. The receptors derive from a man aged 25 to 40 with type 1 diabetes. Both conserved end residues are part of each CDR3. D genes are given only for firm matches. Expanded clones are given a class, and other clones once, few, many or no size at all.

cdr3_length j_call clone_size v_call d_call cdr3_nt cdr3_aa
18 TRBJ1-5 . TRBV30 TRBD1 TGTGCCTGGAGTGTACGAGACAGGGGCGTCTATAGCAATCAGCCCCAGCATTTT CAWSVRDRGVYSNQPQHF
15 TRBJ2-2 once TRBV10-3 TRBD2 TGTGCCATCAGTGAAGCAACTAGCGTCCCCGGGGAGCTGTTTTTT CAISEATSVPGELFF
13 TRBJ2-1 . TRBV28 TRBD2 TGTGCCAGCAGTTTTCGGGGGGAGGGTGAGCAGTTCTTC CASSFRGEGEQFF
17 TRBJ2-7 . TRBV5-1 TRBD1 TGCGCCAGCAGCTTGGCCAGCTTTTCAGGGGGTCTCTACGAGCAGTACTTC CASSLASFSGGLYEQYF
13 TRBJ2-5 . TRBV7-2 TRBD1 TGTGCCAGCAGCCCGGGACAGGGGGGGACCCAGTACTTC CASSPGQGGTQYF
14 TRBJ1-4 few TRBV30 TRBD1 TGTGCCTGGAGGGACGGGACAGCGAGTGAAAAACTGTTTTTT CAWRDGTASEKLFF
12 TRBJ2-4 once TRBV19 . TGTGCCAGTAGTATAGATCAGGGCATTCAGTACTTC CASSIDQGIQYF
13 TRBJ1-1 . TRBV19 . TGTGCCAGTAGTATAGACAGGCAGGGTGAAGCTTTCTTT CASSIDRQGEAFF
13 TRBJ2-1 few TRBV28 . TGTGCCACTTGGGGAGTCTCCTACAATGAGCAGTTCTTC CATWGVSYNEQFF
14 TRBJ2-1 . TRBV15 . TGTGCCACAAGTCTCCAGGGAGGCTACAATGAGCAGTTCTTC CATSLQGGYNEQFF
15 TRBJ2-7 once TRBV7-2 TRBD1 TGTGCCAGCAGCCCAACCGGGACAGGAGGTTATTTACAGTACTTC CASSPTGTGGYLQYF
15 TRBJ2-7 . TRBV19 TRBD2 TGTGCCAGTTCCACCCTAGCGGGAGGATTGTACGAGCAGTACTTC CASSTLAGGLYEQYF
14 TRBJ2-3 . TRBV7-9 . TGTGCCAGCAGCTTAGTAGTGAGAACAGATACGCAGTATTTT CASSLVVRTDTQYF
15 TRBJ1-2 few TRBV19 . TGTGCCAGTAGTCGTCGGGGGACCAATAACTATGGCTACACCTTC CASSRRGTNNYGYTF
15 TRBJ1-2 . TRBV28 . TGTGCCAGCAGGTCCGACGTAAGGGGGAACTATAGCTACACCTTC CASRSDVRGNYSYTF
17 TRBJ2-1 . TRBV7-8 . TGTGCCAGCAGCTTAAGGTTTCGCCGGGAAATATCCGATGAGCAGTTCTTC CASSLRFRREISDEQFF
12 TRBJ2-7 . TRBV15 . TGTGCCACCAGCAGGGGAGACTACGAGCAGTACTTC CATSRGDYEQYF
13 TRBJ2-3 . TRBV9 . TGTGCCAGCCGACCGGGTCTCACAGATACGCAGTATTTT CASRPGLTDTQYF
15 TRBJ2-2 . TRBV28 . TGTGCCAGCAGTTTGAGGTTAATGAACACCGGGGAGCTGTTTTTT CASSLRLMNTGELFF
13 TRBJ2-7 . TRBV27 TRBD1 TGTGCCAGCACCCGACAGGGTACCTACGAGCAGTACTTC CASTRQGTYEQYF
12 TRBJ2-3 . TRBV7-2 TRBD2 TGTGCCACAGCTAGCGGGCGGGATACGCAGTATTTT CATASGRDTQYF
15 TRBJ2-3 . TRBV7-3 TRBD2 TGTGCCAGCAGCCGCGGGGGGGTAGGCACAGATACGCAGTATTTT CASSRGGVGTDTQYF
14 TRBJ2-3 . TRBV7-9 . TGTGCCAGCAGCTTACGGGACTGGGGGGATACGCAGTATTTT CASSLRDWGDTQYF
16 TRBJ2-5 once TRBV9 TRBD2 TGTGCCAGCAGCAGGACTAGCGGGAGTGGAGGAGAGACCCAGTACTTC CASSRTSGSGGETQYF
15 TRBJ1-1 . TRBV27 . TGTGCCAGCAGTTTATCGCAGGGTAGGGACACTGAAGCTTTCTTT CASSLSQGRDTEAFF
14 TRBJ1-1 . TRBV2 . TGTGCCAGCAGTGCCGGACAGCAGAACACTGAAGCTTTCTTT CASSAGQQNTEAFF
17 TRBJ2-1 . TRBV28 TRBD2 TGTGCCAGCAGCCCTACCTACGGGAGGGCATCCTACAATGAGCAGTTCTTC CASSPTYGRASYNEQFF
15 TRBJ2-1 . TRBV5-4 TRBD2 TGTGCCAGCAGCTCCTTACTAGCGGGAACGGATGAGCAGTTCTTC CASSSLLAGTDEQFF
11 TRBJ1-2 . TRBV19 . TGTGCCAGTAGTATCCGGACAAGCTACACCTTC CASSIRTSYTF